This TCR beta chain was captured by sequencing in a study of CD8+ T cells in alopecia areata. The wider study: Tofacitinib was taken orally by treated patients, and the dose was 5 to 10 mg twice daily.

The CDR3 length is 14 residues. V was clipped by 2 bases and J by 6 bases; unmatched bases: 1. Germline CDR1 reads MRHNA; CDR2 reads SNTAGT. Ten or more counts support this clone. Extracted from the samples, RNA was reverse transcribed into cDNA to serve as the sequencing template. The method was immunoSEQ multiplex PCR; TCRdb's version includes in-frame clones alone and lacks a portion of them. In the table there are about 69,000 clones, under 75% of which are singletons. This sequence joins TRBV6-4 and TRBJ2-1, with 10 positions matching TRBD2. The sequence was collected from a human donor with alopecia areata. The specimen comprised CD8+ T cells sorted from blood, sampled at week 0. The CDR3 spells CASSDTSGVNEQFF. Written as DNA, the CDR3 is TGTGCCAGCAGTGACACTAGCGGGGTCAATGAGCAGTTCTTC.